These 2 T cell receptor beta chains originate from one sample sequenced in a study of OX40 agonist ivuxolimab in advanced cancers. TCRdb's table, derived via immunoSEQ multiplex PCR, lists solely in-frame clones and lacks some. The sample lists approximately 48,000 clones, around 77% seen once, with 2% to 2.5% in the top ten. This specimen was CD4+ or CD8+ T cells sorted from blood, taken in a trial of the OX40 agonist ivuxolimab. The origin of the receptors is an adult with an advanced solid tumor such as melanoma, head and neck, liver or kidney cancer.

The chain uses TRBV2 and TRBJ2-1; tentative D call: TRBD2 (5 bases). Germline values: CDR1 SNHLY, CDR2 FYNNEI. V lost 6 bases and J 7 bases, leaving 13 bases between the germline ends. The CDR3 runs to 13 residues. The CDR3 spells CASREEWRNEQFF. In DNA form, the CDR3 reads TGTGCCAGCAGAGAGGAATGGAGGAATGAGCAGTTCTTC.

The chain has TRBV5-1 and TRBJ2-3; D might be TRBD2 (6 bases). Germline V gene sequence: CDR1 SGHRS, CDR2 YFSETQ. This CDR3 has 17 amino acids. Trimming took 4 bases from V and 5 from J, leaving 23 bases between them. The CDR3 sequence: CASSPGLTSQRIDTQYF. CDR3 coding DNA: TGCGCCAGCAGCCCGGGACTCACTTCCCAGCGTATAGATACGCAGTATTTT.